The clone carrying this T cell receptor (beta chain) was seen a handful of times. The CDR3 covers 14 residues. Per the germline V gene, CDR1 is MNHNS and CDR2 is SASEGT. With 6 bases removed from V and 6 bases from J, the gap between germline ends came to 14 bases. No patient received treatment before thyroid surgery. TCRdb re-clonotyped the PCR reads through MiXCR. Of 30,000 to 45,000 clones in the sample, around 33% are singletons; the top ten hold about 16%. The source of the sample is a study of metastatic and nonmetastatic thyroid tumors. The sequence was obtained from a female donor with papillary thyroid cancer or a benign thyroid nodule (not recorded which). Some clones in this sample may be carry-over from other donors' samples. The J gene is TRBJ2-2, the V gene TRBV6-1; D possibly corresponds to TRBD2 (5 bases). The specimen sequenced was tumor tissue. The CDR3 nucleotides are TGTGCCAGCAGACCTAGCTTCATGGCCGGGGAGCTGTTTTTT. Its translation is CASRPSFMAGELFF.